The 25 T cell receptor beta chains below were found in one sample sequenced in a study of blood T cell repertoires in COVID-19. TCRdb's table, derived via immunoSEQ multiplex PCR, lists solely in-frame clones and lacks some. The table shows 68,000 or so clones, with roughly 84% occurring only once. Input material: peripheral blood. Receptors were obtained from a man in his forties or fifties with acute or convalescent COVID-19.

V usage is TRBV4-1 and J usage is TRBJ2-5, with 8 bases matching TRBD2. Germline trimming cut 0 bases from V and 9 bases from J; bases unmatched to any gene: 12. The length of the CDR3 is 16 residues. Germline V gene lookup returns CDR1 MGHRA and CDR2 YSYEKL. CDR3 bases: TGCGCCAGCAGCCAAGAAGCGACTAGCGCGTGGGGGGCCCAGTACTTC. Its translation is CASSQEATSAWGAQYF.

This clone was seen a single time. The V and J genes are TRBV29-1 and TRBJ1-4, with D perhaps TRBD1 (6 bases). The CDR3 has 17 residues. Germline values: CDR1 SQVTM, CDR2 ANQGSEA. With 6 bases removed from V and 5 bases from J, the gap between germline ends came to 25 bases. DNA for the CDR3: TGCAGCGTCGGAGGGGCAGGGGAGGGGACATCAAATGAAAAACTGTTTTTT. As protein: CSVGGAGEGTSNEKLFF.

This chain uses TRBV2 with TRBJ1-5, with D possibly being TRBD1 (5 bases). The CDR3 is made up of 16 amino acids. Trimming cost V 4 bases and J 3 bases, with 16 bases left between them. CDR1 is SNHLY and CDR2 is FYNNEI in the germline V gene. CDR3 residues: CASSAQGAKNNQPQHF. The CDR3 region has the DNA TGTGCCAGCAGTGCCCAAGGGGCGAAAAACAATCAGCCCCAGCATTTT.

The CDR3 bases are TGTGCCAGCAGCCTACAGGATGGGACTAGCGGGACCCGACCCTACGAGCAGTACTTC. As protein: CASSLQDGTSGTRPYEQYF. The V call is TRBV4-2, the J call TRBJ2-7, with 13 bases identical to TRBD2. This CDR3 contains 19 residues. After removal of 4 bases from V and 2 bases from J, the junction contained 14 bases not matched to a gene. Germline CDR1 and CDR2: LGHNA and YNFKEQ.

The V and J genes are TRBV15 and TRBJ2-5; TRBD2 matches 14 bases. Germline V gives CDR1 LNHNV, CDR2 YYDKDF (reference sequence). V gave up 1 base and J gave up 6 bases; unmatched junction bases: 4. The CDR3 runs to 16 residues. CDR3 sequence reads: CATSRAWTSGRKTQYF. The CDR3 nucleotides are TGTGCCACCAGCAGAGCTTGGACTAGCGGGAGGAAGACCCAGTACTTC.

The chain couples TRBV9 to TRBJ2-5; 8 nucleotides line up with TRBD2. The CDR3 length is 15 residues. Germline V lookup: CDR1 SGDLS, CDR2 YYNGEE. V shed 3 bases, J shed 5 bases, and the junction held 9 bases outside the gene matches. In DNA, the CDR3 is TGTGCCAGCAGCGCCGACGGGGGGGCCGGGGAGACCCAGTACTTC. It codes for CASSADGGAGETQYF. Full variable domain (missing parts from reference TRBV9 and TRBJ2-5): DSGVTQTPKHLITATGQRVTLRCSPRSGDLSVYWYQQSLDQGLQFLIQYYNGEERAKGNILERFSAQQFPDLHSELNLSSLELGDSALYFCASSADGGAGETQYFGPGTRLLVL.

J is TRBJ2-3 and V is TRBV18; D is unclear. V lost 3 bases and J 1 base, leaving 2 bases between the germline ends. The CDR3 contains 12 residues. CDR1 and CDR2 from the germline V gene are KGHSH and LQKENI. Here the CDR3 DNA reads TGTGCCAGCTCACCCGGCACAGATACGCAGTATTTT. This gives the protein CASSPGTDTQYF.

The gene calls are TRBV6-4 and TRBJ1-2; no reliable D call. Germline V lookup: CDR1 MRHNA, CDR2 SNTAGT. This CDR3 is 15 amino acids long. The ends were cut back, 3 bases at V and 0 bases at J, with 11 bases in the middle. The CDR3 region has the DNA TGTGCCAGCAGTGAATTCGCGGGTCCTAACTATGGCTACACCTTC. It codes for CASSEFAGPNYGYTF.

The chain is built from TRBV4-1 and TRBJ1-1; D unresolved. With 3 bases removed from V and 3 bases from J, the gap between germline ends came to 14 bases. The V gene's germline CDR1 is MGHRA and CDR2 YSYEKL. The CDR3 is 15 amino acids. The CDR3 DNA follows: TGCGCCAGCAGCCAGCCAGCGGCAGACGACACTGAAGCTTTCTTT. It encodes CASSQPAADDTEAFF.

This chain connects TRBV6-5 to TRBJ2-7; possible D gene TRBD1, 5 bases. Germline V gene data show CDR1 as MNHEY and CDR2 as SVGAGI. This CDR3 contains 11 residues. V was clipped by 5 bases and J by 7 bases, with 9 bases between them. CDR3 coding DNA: TGTGCCAGCAGTACCCAGGGAGAGCAGTACTTC. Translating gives CASSTQGEQYF.

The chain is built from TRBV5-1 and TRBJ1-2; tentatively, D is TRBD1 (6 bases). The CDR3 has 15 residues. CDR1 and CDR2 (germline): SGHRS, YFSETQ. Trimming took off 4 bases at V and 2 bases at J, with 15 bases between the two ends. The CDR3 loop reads CASSKGNGQNYGYTF. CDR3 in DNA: TGCGCCAGCAGCAAGGGAAATGGACAGAACTATGGCTACACCTTC.

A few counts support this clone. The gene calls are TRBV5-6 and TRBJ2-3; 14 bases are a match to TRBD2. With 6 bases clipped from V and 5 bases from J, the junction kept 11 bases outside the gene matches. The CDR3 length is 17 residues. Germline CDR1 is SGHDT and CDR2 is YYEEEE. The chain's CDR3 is CASTALGLAGGGDTQYF. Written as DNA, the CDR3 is TGTGCCAGCACAGCTCTCGGACTAGCGGGGGGAGGAGATACGCAGTATTTT.

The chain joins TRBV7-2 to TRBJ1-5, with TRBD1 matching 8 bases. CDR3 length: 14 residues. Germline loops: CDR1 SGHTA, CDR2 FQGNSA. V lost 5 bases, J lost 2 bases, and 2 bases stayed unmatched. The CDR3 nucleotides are TGTGCCAGCAGCCCACAGGGGGGCAATCAGCCCCAGCATTTT. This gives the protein CASSPQGGNQPQHF.

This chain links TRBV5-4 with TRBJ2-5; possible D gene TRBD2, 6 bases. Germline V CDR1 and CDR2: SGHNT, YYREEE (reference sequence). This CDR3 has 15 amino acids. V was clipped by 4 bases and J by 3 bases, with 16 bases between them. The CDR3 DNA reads TGTGCCAGCAGCACTTCTCCGGGGGTAGAAGAGACCCAGTACTTC. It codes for CASSTSPGVEETQYF. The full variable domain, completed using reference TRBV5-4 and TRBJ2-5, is ETGVTQSPTHLIKTRGQQVTLRCSSQSGHNTVSWYQQALGQGPQFIFQYYREEENGRGNFPPRFSGLQFPNYSSELNVNALELDDSALYLCASSTSPGVEETQYFGPGTRLLVL.

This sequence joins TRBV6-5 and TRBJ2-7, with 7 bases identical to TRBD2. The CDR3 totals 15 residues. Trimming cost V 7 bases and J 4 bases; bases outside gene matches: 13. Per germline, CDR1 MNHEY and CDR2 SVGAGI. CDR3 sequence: CASILAGTGGYEQYF. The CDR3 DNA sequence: TGTGCCAGCATCCTTGCGGGGACCGGGGGGTACGAGCAGTACTTC.

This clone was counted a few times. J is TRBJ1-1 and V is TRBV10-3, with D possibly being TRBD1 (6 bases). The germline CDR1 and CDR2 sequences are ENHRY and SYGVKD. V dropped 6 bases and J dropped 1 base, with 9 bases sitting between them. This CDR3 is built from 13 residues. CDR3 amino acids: CAIRIQGNTEAFF. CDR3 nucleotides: TGTGCCATCAGAATACAGGGGAACACTGAAGCTTTCTTT.

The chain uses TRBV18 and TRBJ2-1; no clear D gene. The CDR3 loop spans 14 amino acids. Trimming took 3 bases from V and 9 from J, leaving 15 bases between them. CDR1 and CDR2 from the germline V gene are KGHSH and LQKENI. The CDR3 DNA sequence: TGTGCCAGCTCACCCGAAGGCCAGGTGCGTGAGCAGTTCTTC. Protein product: CASSPEGQVREQFF.

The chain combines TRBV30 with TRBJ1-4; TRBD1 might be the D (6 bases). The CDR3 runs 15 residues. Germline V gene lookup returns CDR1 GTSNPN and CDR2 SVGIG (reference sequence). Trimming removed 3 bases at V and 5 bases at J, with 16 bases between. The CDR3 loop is CAWSQYGGANEKLFF. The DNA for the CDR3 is TGTGCCTGGAGCCAATACGGGGGGGCGAATGAAAAACTGTTTTTT.

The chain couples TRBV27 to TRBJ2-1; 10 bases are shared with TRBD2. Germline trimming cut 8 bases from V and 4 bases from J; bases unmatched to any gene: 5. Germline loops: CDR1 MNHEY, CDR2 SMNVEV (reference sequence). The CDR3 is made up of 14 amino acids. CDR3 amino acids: CASQSGGGYNEQFF. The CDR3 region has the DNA TGTGCCAGCCAGAGCGGGGGGGGTTACAATGAGCAGTTCTTC.

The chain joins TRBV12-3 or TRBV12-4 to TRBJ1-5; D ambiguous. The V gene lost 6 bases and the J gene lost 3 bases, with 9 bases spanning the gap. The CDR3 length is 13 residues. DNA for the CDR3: TGTGCCAGCAGGGCCAGGATCAATCAGCCCCAGCATTTT. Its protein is CASRARINQPQHF.

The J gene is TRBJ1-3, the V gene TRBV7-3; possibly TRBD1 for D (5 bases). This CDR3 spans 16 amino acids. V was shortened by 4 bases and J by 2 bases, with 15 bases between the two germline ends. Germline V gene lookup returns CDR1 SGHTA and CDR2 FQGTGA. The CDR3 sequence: CASSYTPGTPGNTIYF. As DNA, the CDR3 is TGTGCCAGCAGCTATACCCCCGGGACTCCTGGAAACACCATATATTTT.

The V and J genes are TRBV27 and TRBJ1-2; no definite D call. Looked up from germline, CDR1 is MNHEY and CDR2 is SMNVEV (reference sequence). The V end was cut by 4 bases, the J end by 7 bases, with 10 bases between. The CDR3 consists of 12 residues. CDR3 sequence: CASSSGFTGYTF. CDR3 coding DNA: TGTGCCAGCAGTTCGGGGTTTACTGGCTACACCTTC.

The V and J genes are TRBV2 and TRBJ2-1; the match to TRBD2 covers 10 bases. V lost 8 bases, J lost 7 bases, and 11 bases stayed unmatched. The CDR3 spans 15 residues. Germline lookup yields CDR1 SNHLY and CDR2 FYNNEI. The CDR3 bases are TGTGCCAGCTCGCGTTCTAGCGGGGGAACTAATGAGCAGTTCTTC. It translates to CASSRSSGGTNEQFF.

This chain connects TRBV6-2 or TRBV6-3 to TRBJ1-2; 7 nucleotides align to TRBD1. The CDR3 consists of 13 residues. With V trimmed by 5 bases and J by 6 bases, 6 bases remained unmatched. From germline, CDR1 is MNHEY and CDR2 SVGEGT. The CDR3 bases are TGTGCCAGCAGTGATACAGGGGTAAATGGCTACACCTTC. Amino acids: CASSDTGVNGYTF.

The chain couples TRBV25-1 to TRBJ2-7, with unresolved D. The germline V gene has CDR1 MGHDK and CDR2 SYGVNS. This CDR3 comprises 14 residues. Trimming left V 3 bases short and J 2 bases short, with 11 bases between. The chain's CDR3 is CASSDPRFPYEQYF. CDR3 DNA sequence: TGTGCCAGCAGTGATCCCAGGTTTCCCTACGAGCAGTACTTC.